Presented here are 15 T cell receptor beta chains from one specimen sequenced in a study of blood T cells in healthy people across ages. PCR was performed a second time for about 7 to 11 cycles using a sample-barcoded 5' primer and a J-beta primer mix. A single record per CDR3 protein comes from TCRdb applying MiXCR to the 5' RACE reads. The sample lists roughly 800,000 distinct CDR3 sequences, 55% to 75% occurring once. Sequenced sample: blood. The receptors here all came from a man aged 30 to 39 in good health.

This sequence joins TRBV4-1 and TRBJ2-2; D is unclear. The CDR3 extends over 14 amino acids. Germline V gene data show CDR1 as MGHRA and CDR2 as YSYEKL. V shed 3 bases and J shed 3 bases, with 8 bases lying between them. The CDR3 spells CASSHEQYTGELFF. The CDR3 nucleotides are TGCGCCAGCAGCCACGAACAGTACACCGGGGAGCTGTTTTTT.

This clonotype was seen more than once but under ten times. This chain joins TRBV20-1 and TRBJ2-5, with 8 bases matching TRBD2. The J segment lost 4 bases and the V segment lost 5 bases, leaving 6 bases of the junction unmatched. This CDR3 comprises 13 residues. CDR1 DFQATT and CDR2 SNEGSKA come from the germline V gene (reference sequence). The CDR3 here is CSAFKRERETQYF. For the CDR3, the DNA is TGCAGTGCTTTTAAGCGGGAGAGAGAGACCCAGTACTTC.

This clonotype was picked up a small number of times. The chain employs TRBV29-1 and TRBJ2-1; TRBD2 aligns across 8 bases. The germline V gene encodes CDR1 SQVTM and CDR2 ANQGSEA. After removal of 0 bases from V and 8 bases from J, the junction contained 9 bases not matched to a gene. The CDR3 length is 15 residues. The CDR3 is CSVEDPAGGGHEQFF. The CDR3 DNA is TGCAGCGTTGAAGATCCCGCGGGGGGTGGACATGAGCAGTTCTTC.

The gene calls are TRBV6-4 and TRBJ1-2; 7 bases are shared with TRBD1. This CDR3 has 13 residues. Germline CDR1 MRHNA, CDR2 SNTAGT. V was clipped by 2 bases and J by 7 bases; unmatched bases: 4. For the CDR3, the DNA is TGTGCCAGCAGTGACGAGGGGGCGGGTGGCTACACCTTC. This translates into CASSDEGAGGYTF.

This rearrangement joins TRBV15 to TRBJ2-3; no reliable D call. The V end was cut by 5 bases, the J end by 1 base, with 10 bases between. Germline lookup yields CDR1 LNHNV and CDR2 YYDKDF (reference sequence). The CDR3 is 14 residues long. CDR3: CATSLPQGTDTQYF. The CDR3 DNA follows: TGTGCCACCAGCCTCCCTCAGGGCACAGATACGCAGTATTTT.

The rearrangement links TRBV6-6 to TRBJ1-6; 7 nucleotides match TRBD1. Losses at the gene ends were 5 bases for V and 14 bases for J; bases not matched to a gene: 15. The CDR3 runs 15 residues. Germline CDR1 reads MNHNY; CDR2 reads SVGAGI (reference sequence). CDR3 amino acids: CASSRQGSLVGTLHF. The CDR3 bases are TGTGCCAGCAGTCGACAGGGATCTTTGGTCGGGACCCTCCACTTT.

V usage is TRBV7-9 and J usage is TRBJ1-2, with D uncertain. V was shortened by 5 bases and J by 2 bases, with 15 bases between the two germline ends. There are 15 residues in the CDR3. Germline CDR1 SEHNR, CDR2 FQNEAQ (reference sequence). This CDR3 is CASSVPGAVNYGYTF. In nucleotides, the CDR3 is TGTGCCAGCAGCGTTCCCGGAGCAGTAAACTATGGCTACACCTTC.

The chain has TRBV20-1 and TRBJ2-1; unclear D gene. The CDR3 has 14 amino acids. CDR1 is DFQATT, CDR2 SNEGSKA, per germline (reference sequence). The V end was cut by 2 bases, the J end by 0 bases, with 8 bases between. CDR3 region: CSARSPNSYNEQFF. The CDR3 DNA sequence: TGCAGTGCTAGAAGTCCTAACTCCTACAATGAGCAGTTCTTC.

V is TRBV5-1 and J is TRBJ2-6; D gene uncertain. The germline CDR1 and CDR2 sequences are SGHRS and YFSETQ. With 7 bases removed from V and 0 bases from J, the gap between germline ends came to 11 bases. There are 15 residues in the CDR3. The CDR3 loop reads CASAPGPSGANVLTF. Written as DNA, the CDR3 is TGCGCCAGCGCCCCCGGGCCCTCTGGGGCCAACGTCCTGACTTTC.

This clonotype was seen only a few times. This chain links TRBV18 with TRBJ1-6; the D gene is possibly TRBD1 (5 bases). Germline V lookup: CDR1 KGHSH, CDR2 LQKENI. CDR3 length equals 16 residues. With 6 bases removed from V and 0 bases from J, the gap between germline ends came to 12 bases. The chain's CDR3 is CASSRDGSSYNSPLHF. Written as DNA, the CDR3 is TGTGCCAGCTCTCGGGACGGTAGCTCCTATAATTCACCCCTCCACTTT.

The chain recombines TRBV12-3 or TRBV12-4 with TRBJ2-1; 11 bases align to TRBD2. This CDR3 is 14 amino acids long. J gave up 4 bases and V 5 bases, and 1 base lay outside the gene matches. The chain's CDR3 is CASSTSGGYNEQFF. CDR3 in DNA: TGTGCCAGCAGTACTAGCGGGGGTTACAATGAGCAGTTCTTC.

The J gene is TRBJ2-7, the V gene TRBV28, with D unclear. Between the trimmed V and J ends, which lost 4 bases and 2 bases, there was a span of 15 bases. Per the germline V gene, CDR1 is MDHEN and CDR2 is SYDVKM. This CDR3 spans 15 amino acids. CDR3 residues: CASSSAGLVPYEQYF. DNA for the CDR3: TGTGCCAGCAGTTCCGCCGGGCTAGTTCCCTACGAGCAGTACTTC.

The V call is TRBV20-1, the J call TRBJ2-1, with 9 bases matching TRBD2. There are 14 residues in the CDR3. Germline V CDR1 and CDR2: DFQATT, SNEGSKA (reference sequence). V trimming: 3 bases; J trimming: 6 bases; junction bases outside the gene matches: 6. CDR3 in DNA: TGCAGTGCTAGTCTAAGCGGGAGGACCAATGAGCAGTTCTTC. Its translation is CSASLSGRTNEQFF.

Of note for this clonotype: Since a much larger clone is just one base distant, this may be a read error. The genes are TRBV4-1 and TRBJ1-1; D is possibly TRBD1 (5 bases). From germline, CDR1 is MGHRA and CDR2 YSYEKL. This CDR3 is built from 15 residues. CDR3 nucleotides: TGCGCCAGCGGCCAAGCGTATCGGGGACGGACTGAAGCTTTCTTT. Amino acid sequence: CASGQAYRGRTEAFF.

In this sample, this clonotype turned up once. The V call is TRBV7-9, the J call TRBJ2-3, with TRBD1 as a possible D gene (6 bases). V was clipped by 5 bases and J by 4 bases, with 16 bases between them. The CDR3 is 15 amino acids. Germline loops: CDR1 SEHNR, CDR2 FQNEAQ (reference sequence). The CDR3 DNA reads as TGTGCCAGCAGCCCCAGGGGCTTCAGCGCAGATACGCAGTATTTT. It codes for CASSPRGFSADTQYF.